This TCR beta chain was identified during a study of beta chain features in type 1 diabetes. The whole isolated RNA underwent reverse transcription, so sequencing captured expressed TCRB transcripts. Naive, central memory and regulatory T cell samples came to a mean of around 3.5 million reads. Repertoires were generated with immunoSEQ multiplex PCR, while TCRdb's copy carries only in-frame clones and drops some. Of around 310,000 clones in the sample, approximately 11% are singletons; the top ten hold about 0.015%. Germline V gene data show CDR1 as MDHEN and CDR2 as SYDVKM. Trimming pared 3 bases from V and 6 bases from J, leaving 17 bases between. This CDR3 comprises 15 residues. One heparinised blood draw, averaging roughly 120 mL, came from each donor. Using CD45RO/CCR7/CD25/CD127/CD95/CD27, CD4+ naive, central memory, regulatory and stem cell-like memory cells were sorted. General study results and limits: Here, the possible influence of HLA type (on TCRB rearrangement) remained unresolved.

This clone has more than one count but fewer than ten. Its specificity is unknown. The chain joins TRBV28 to TRBJ1-1; a weak D match, TRBD1 (5 bases). This clonotype originated in a woman between 25 and 40 years old in good health. Source material: naive CD4+ T cells from blood. The CDR3 DNA follows: TGTGCCAGCAGTTTTCCCGGGAGCCGAGGGGCTGAAGCTTTCTTT. Protein sequence: CASSFPGSRGAEAFF. Together with reference TRBV28 and TRBJ1-1, the CDR3 gives the full variable domain: DVKVTQSSRYLVKRTGEKVFLECVQDMDHENMFWYRQDPGLGLRLIYFSYDVKMKEKGDIPEGYSVSREKKERFSLILESASTNQTSMYLCASSFPGSRGAEAFFGQGTRLTVV.